A single sample is the source of the 18 T cell receptor beta chains below, sequenced in a study of T cells in Graves' hyperthyroidism and ophthalmopathy. The CDR3 regions of TCR beta were amplified from RNA transcripts. The primer set for the first-round RT-PCR of the TCR CDR3 was HTBI. Each CDR3 protein gets one entry after TCRdb re-called the multiplex PCR reads with MiXCR. The table has around 420,000 distinct CDR3 sequences, about an eighth seen once; the top ten hold 5.3%. The sequenced sample consisted of blood. These receptors were obtained from a woman younger than 35 with Graves' hyperthyroidism.

This clonotype was recorded a few times. The V and J genes are TRBV6-1 and TRBJ2-2, with TRBD1 matching 7 bases. Germline CDR1 reads MNHNS; CDR2 reads SASEGT. This CDR3 is built from 12 residues. Trimming cost V 6 bases and J 6 bases; bases outside gene matches: 1. The CDR3 DNA follows: TGTGCCAGCAGAGGGACAGCCGGGGAGCTGTTTTTT. This sequence encodes CASRGTAGELFF.

This clonotype was seen repeatedly, ten times or more. The genes are TRBV28 and TRBJ2-3, with D uncertain. The germline CDR1 and CDR2 sequences are MDHEN and SYDVKM. V shed 5 bases and J shed 7 bases, with 16 bases lying between them. This CDR3 is 14 amino acids long. CDR3 protein: CASSPAPDSYTQYF. The DNA for the CDR3 is TGTGCCAGCAGTCCCGCCCCCGATTCTTATACGCAGTATTTT.

Points on this clonotype: A much larger clonotype is one base distant, so this may be a read error. The chain couples TRBV19 to TRBJ2-5; a possible D gene is TRBD1 (6 bases). This CDR3 region has 16 residues. Germline V lookup: CDR1 LNHDA, CDR2 SQIVND (reference sequence). The V and J ends lost 8 bases and 2 bases respectively, with 21 bases between them. For the CDR3, the DNA is TGTGCCAGTGGCCCCCAACTTGACAGGCCGCAAGAGACCCAGTACTTC. Amino acids: CASGPQLDRPQETQYF.

This clonotype was detected many times. The CDR3 loop reads CASSSTDGNSGELFF. DNA of the CDR3: TGTGCCAGCAGTTCAACGGACGGAAACTCCGGGGAGCTGTTTTTT. The chain has TRBV28 and TRBJ2-2, with D unresolved. Trimming cost V 4 bases and J 6 bases, with 15 bases left between them. The CDR3 sequence is 15 residues long. Germline V CDR1 and CDR2: MDHEN, SYDVKM. The full variable domain, rest sourced from reference TRBV28 and TRBJ2-2, is DVKVTQSSRYLVKRTGEKVFLECVQDMDHENMFWYRQDPGLGLRLIYFSYDVKMKEKGDIPEGYSVSREKKERFSLILESASTNQTSMYLCASSSTDGNSGELFFGEGSRLTVL.

This clonotype was seen only a few times. The chain joins TRBV4-2 to TRBJ2-7; D might be TRBD1 (6 bases). Germline V gives CDR1 LGHNA, CDR2 YNFKEQ. The CDR3 runs 15 residues. V gave up 4 bases and J gave up 2 bases, with 15 bases separating them. CDR3 sequence (DNA): TGTGCCAGCAGCCTAGGGCGGACAGAGACCTACGAGCAGTACTTC. It is translated as CASSLGRTETYEQYF.

Many counts were recorded for this clonotype. The J gene is TRBJ2-5, the V gene TRBV5-8; unclear D gene. CDR1 SGHTS and CDR2 YDEGEE come from the germline V gene. This CDR3 comprises 14 residues. Trimming cost V 1 base and J 4 bases, with 11 bases left between them. CDR3 sequence reads: CASSLSRATETQYF. In DNA form, the CDR3 reads TGTGCCAGCAGCTTGTCTCGGGCTACAGAGACCCAGTACTTC.

In its sample, this clonotype was seen a few times. The V and J genes are TRBV15 and TRBJ2-1; D perhaps matches TRBD2 (5 bases). Germline assignment: CDR1 LNHNV and CDR2 YYDKDF (reference sequence). The CDR3 is 16 amino acids. The V end lost 4 bases, the J end lost 6 bases, and 19 bases lay between the germline ends. CDR3 sequence (DNA): TGTGCCACCAGCACCCGGACTGCTAGCCGGCCCAATGAGCAGTTCTTC. Translation: CATSTRTASRPNEQFF.

This clonotype was recorded a few times. This rearrangement joins TRBV7-9 to TRBJ2-7; 10 nucleotides align to TRBD1. Unmatched junction bases numbered 5, after V lost 4 bases and J lost 2 bases. Looked up from germline, CDR1 is SEHNR and CDR2 is FQNEAQ (reference sequence). CDR3 length: 15 residues. The CDR3 here is CASSSIGTGAYEQYF. CDR3 in DNA: TGTGCCAGCAGCTCAATCGGGACAGGGGCCTACGAGCAGTACTTC.

In its sample, this clonotype was seen once. This chain connects TRBV18 to TRBJ1-1; 7 bases fit TRBD1. The CDR3 contains 14 residues. Germline values: CDR1 KGHSH, CDR2 LQKENI. V shed 6 bases and J 1 base; nucleotides not matched to a gene: 5. This chain's CDR3 is CASSGRGENTEAFF. CDR3 nucleotides: TGTGCCAGCTCGGGCAGGGGGGAGAACACTGAAGCTTTCTTT.

This clonotype was counted between two and nine times. One base away lies a much larger clone, so this may be a sequencing read error. The V gene is TRBV2, the J gene TRBJ2-1; D is possibly TRBD1 (5 bases). In germline, CDR1 is SNHLY, CDR2 FYNNEI. This CDR3 spans 13 amino acids. The CDR3 protein is CAPMADNTDERFF. For the CDR3, the DNA is TGTGCCCCCATGGCGGACAATACCGATGAGCGGTTCTTC.

In its sample, this clonotype was seen many times. The J gene is TRBJ2-1, the V gene TRBV14; TRBD2 matches 8 bases. Germline CDR1 and CDR2: SGHDN and FVKESK. V trimming: 4 bases; J trimming: 4 bases; junction bases outside the gene matches: 6. This CDR3 spans 15 amino acids. DNA for the CDR3: TGTGCCAGCAGCCGTGATAGCGGGAAGTACAATGAGCAGTTCTTC. It specifies CASSRDSGKYNEQFF.

This clonotype was picked up many times. The rearrangement links TRBV12-5 to TRBJ2-1, with D tentatively TRBD2 (6 bases). Germline CDR1 is LGHNT and CDR2 is FRNRAP. The V and J ends lost 6 bases and 7 bases respectively, with 10 bases between them. CDR3 length: 12 residues. In nucleotides, the CDR3 is TGTGCTAGTGGCCGTCTAGCGAATGAGCAGTTCTTC. Translating it yields CASGRLANEQFF. Together with reference TRBV12-5 and TRBJ2-1, the CDR3 gives the full variable domain: DARVTQTPRHKVTEMGQEVTMRCQPILGHNTVFWYRQTMMQGLELLAYFRNRAPLDDSGMPKDRFSAEMPDATLATLKIQPSEPRDSAVYFCASGRLANEQFFGPGTRLTVL.

The table lists this clonotype with a few counts. V and J are TRBV12-3 or TRBV12-4 and TRBJ2-2; 7 nucleotides line up with TRBD1. Trimming cost V 3 bases and J 7 bases; bases outside gene matches: 5. The CDR3 loop spans 14 amino acids. CDR3 sequence reads: CASSLRGPGGELFF. CDR3 nucleotide sequence: TGTGCCAGCAGTTTGAGGGGGCCGGGCGGGGAGCTGTTTTTT.

This clonotype has more than one count but fewer than ten. The rearrangement links TRBV19 to TRBJ1-1; D not resolved. CDR3 length: 14 amino acids. Germline V gene data show CDR1 as LNHDA and CDR2 as SQIVND (reference sequence). Deletions cut 4 bases from V and 2 bases from J, with 11 bases between. The CDR3 nucleotides are TGTGCCAGTAGTACCCTACCGGTTAACACTGAAGCTTTCTTT. Translation: CASSTLPVNTEAFF.

In this sample, this clonotype turned up many times. The chain is built from TRBV6-1 and TRBJ1-1; D may be TRBD1 (6 bases). CDR3 size: 13 residues. Germline V gives CDR1 MNHNS, CDR2 SASEGT. V lost 7 bases and J lost 7, with 16 bases in between. CDR3 in DNA: TGTGCCAGCATAGGGACAATAACCGATGAAGCTTTCTTT. Translated: CASIGTITDEAFF.

This clonotype has just a few counts. The V call is TRBV6-1, the J call TRBJ1-5, with D possibly matching TRBD1 (5 bases). CDR3 length: 13 amino acids. Germline V gene sequence: CDR1 MNHNS, CDR2 SASEGT. Trimming cost V 6 bases and J 3 bases, with 9 bases left between them. The CDR3 protein is CASSREINQPQHF. CDR3 nucleotide sequence: TGTGCCAGCAGCAGGGAGATCAATCAGCCCCAGCATTTT.

The gene calls are TRBV10-3 and TRBJ2-7; 11 bases agree with TRBD1. CDR1 ENHRY and CDR2 SYGVKD come from the germline V gene. This CDR3 spans 14 amino acids. V dropped 10 bases and J dropped 4; count of bases not matched to a gene: 9. The CDR3 bases are TGTGCCACTCACCCCGGGACAGGGGGATACGAGCAGTACTTC. This encodes CATHPGTGGYEQYF.

This chain connects TRBV19 to TRBJ2-1; D gene unclear. V was pared by 5 bases and J by 2 bases, with 10 bases between. The CDR3 runs to 14 residues. CDR1 and CDR2 from the germline V gene are LNHDA and SQIVND (reference sequence). The CDR3, as DNA: TGTGCCAGTAGTGCTAAGGGCGCCTACAATGAGCAGTTCTTC. It codes for CASSAKGAYNEQFF.